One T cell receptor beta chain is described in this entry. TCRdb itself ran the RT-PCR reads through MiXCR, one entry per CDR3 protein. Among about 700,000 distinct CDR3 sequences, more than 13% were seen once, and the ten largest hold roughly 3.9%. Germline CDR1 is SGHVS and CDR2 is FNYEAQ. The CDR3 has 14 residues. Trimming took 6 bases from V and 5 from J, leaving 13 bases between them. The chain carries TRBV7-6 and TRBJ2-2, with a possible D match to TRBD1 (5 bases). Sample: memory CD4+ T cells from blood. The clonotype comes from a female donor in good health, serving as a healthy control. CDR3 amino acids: CASSKAGRTGELFF. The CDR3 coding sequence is TGTGCCAGCAGTAAGGCAGGGCGGACCGGGGAGCTGTTTTTT.